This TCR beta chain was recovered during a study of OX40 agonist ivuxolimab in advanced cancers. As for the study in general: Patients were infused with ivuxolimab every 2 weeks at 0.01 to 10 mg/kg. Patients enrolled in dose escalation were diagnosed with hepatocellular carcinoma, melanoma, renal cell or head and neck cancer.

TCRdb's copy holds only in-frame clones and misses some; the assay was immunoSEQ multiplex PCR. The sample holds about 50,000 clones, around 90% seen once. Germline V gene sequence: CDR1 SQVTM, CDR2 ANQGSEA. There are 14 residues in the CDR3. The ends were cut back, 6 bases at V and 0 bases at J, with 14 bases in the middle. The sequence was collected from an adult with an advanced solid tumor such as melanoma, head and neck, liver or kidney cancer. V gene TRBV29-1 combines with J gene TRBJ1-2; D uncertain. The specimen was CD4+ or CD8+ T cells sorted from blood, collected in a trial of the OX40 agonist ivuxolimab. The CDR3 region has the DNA TGCAGCGTCAAGGAGTACAGAGCTAACTATGGCTACACCTTC. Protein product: CSVKEYRANYGYTF.